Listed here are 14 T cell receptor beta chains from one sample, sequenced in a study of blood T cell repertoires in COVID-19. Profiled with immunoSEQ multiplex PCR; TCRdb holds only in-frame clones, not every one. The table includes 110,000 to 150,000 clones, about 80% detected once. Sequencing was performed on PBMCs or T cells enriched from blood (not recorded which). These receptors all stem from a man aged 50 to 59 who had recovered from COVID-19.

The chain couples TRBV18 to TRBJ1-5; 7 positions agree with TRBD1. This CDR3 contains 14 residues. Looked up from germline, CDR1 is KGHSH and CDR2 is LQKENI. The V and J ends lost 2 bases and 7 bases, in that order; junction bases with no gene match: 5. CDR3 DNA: TGTGCCAGCTCACCAAGACAGGGCGAGCAGCCCCAGCATTTT. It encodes CASSPRQGEQPQHF.

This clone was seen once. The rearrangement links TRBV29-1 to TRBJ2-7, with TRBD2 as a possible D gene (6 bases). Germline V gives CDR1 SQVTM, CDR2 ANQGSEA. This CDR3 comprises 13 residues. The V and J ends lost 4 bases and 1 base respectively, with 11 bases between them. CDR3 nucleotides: TGCAGCGTTGCTCCGGGGAGGTCCTACGAGCAGTACTTC. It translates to CSVAPGRSYEQYF.

CDR3 sequence (DNA): TGTGCCAGCAGCCAGGCCGAGTCGGGTAACACTGAAGCTTTCTTT. Encoded protein: CASSQAESGNTEAFF. The chain joins TRBV3-1 (or the pseudogene TRBV3-2) to TRBJ1-1; no clear D gene. From germline, CDR1 is LGHDT and CDR2 YNNKEL (reference sequence). V gave up 3 bases and J gave up 2 bases, with 13 bases separating them. The CDR3 consists of 15 residues.

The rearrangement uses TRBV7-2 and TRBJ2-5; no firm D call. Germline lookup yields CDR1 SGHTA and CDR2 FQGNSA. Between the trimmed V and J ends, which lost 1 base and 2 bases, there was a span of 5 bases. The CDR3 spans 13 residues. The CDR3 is CASSLDRQETQYF. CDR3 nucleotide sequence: TGTGCCAGCAGCTTAGACAGACAAGAGACCCAGTACTTC.

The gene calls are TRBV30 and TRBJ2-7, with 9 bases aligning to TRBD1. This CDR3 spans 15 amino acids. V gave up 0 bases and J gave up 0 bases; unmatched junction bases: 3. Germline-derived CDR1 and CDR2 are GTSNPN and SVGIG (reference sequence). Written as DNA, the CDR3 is TGTGCCTGGAGTGTAGGACAGGGGAGCTCCTACGAGCAGTACTTC. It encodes CAWSVGQGSSYEQYF.

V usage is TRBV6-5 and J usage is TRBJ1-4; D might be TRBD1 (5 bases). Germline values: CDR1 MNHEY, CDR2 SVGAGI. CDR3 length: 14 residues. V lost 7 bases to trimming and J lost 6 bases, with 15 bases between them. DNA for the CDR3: TGTGCCAGCATGGGAGGGACGGTTGATGAAAAACTGTTTTTT. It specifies CASMGGTVDEKLFF.

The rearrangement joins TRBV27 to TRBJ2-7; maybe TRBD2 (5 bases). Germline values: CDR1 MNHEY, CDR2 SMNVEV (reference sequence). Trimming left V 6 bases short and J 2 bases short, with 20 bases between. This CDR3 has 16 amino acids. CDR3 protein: CASSPRGRGGTYEQYF. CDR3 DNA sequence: TGTGCCAGCAGCCCACGCGGTCGGGGTGGTACCTACGAGCAGTACTTC.

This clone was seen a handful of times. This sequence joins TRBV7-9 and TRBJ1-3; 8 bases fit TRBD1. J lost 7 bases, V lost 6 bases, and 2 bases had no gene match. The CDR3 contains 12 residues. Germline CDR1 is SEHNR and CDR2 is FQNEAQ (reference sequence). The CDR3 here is CASRGQVNTIYF. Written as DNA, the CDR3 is TGTGCCAGCAGGGGACAGGTGAACACCATATATTTT.

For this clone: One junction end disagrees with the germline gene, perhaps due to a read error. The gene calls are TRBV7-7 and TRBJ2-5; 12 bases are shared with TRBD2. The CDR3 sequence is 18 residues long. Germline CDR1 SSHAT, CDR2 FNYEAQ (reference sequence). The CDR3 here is CASTLASGGAWGQETQYF. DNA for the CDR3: TGTGCTAGCACCCTGGCTAGCGGGGGGGCCTGGGGGCAAGAGACCCAGTACTTC.

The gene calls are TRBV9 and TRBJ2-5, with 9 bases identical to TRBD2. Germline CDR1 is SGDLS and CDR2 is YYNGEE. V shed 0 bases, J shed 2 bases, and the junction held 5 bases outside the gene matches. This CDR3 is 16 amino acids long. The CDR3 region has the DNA TGTGCCAGCAGCGTAGTAGCGGGGGCCATTCAAGAGACCCAGTACTTC. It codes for CASSVVAGAIQETQYF.

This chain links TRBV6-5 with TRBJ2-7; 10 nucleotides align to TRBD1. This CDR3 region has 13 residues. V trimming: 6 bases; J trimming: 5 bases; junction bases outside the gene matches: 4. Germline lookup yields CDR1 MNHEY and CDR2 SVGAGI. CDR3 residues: CASRRQGANEQYF. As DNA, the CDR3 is TGTGCCAGCAGGCGACAGGGGGCCAACGAGCAGTACTTC.

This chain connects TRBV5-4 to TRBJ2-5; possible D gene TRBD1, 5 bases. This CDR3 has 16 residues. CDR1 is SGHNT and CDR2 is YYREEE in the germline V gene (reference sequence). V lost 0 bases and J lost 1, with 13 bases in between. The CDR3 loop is CASSLEPRAPQETQYF. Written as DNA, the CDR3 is TGTGCCAGCAGCTTGGAACCCAGGGCCCCCCAAGAGACCCAGTACTTC. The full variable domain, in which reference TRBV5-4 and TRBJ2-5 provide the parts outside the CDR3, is ETGVTQSPTHLIKTRGQQVTLRCSSQSGHNTVSWYQQALGQGPQFIFQYYREEENGRGNFPPRFSGLQFPNYSSELNVNALELDDSALYLCASSLEPRAPQETQYFGPGTRLLVL.

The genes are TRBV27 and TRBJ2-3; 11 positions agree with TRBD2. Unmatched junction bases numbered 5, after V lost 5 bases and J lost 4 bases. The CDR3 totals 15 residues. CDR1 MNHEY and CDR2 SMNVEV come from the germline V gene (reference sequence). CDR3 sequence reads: CASSVSGGASDTQYF. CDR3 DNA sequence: TGTGCCAGCAGTGTTAGCGGGGGGGCTTCAGATACGCAGTATTTT.

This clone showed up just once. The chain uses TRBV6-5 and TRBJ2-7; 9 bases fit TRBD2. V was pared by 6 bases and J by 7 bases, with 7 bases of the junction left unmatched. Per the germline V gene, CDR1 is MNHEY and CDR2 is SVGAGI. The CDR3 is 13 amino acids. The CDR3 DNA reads TGTGCCAGCAGGCGGGAGGGATTTGGAGAGCAGTACTTC. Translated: CASRREGFGEQYF.